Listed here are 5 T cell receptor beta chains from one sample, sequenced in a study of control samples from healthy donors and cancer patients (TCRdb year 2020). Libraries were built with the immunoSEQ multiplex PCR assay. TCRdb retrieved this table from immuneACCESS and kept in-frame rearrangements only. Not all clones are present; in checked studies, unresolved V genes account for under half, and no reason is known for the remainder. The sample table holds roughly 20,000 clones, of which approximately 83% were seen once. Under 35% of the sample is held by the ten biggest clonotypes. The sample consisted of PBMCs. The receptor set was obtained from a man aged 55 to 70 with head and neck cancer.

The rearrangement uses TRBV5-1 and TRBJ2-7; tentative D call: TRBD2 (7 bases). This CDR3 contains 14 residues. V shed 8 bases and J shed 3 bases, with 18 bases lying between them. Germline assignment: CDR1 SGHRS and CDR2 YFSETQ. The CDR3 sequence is CASSRGGGSYEQYF. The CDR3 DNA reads TGCGCCAGTTCCCGCGGGGGCGGGAGCTACGAGCAGTACTTC.

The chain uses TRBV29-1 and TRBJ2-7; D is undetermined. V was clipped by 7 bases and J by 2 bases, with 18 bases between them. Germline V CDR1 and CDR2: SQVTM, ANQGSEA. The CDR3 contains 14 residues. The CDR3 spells CSAGYSGTAYEQYF. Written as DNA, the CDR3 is TGCAGCGCCGGCTATAGTGGAACAGCCTACGAGCAGTACTTC.

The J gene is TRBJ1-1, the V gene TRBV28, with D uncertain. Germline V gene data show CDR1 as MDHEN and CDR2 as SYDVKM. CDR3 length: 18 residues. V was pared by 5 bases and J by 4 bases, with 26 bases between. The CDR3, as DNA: TGTGCCAGCAGTCTCCGGCGCGGCGGAACGATTCTAGGCACTGAAGCTTTCTTT. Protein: CASSLRRGGTILGTEAFF.

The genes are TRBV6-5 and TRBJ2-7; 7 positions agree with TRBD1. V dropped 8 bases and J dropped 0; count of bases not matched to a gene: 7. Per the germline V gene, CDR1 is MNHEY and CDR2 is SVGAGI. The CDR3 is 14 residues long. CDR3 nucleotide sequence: TGTGCCAGCTCGTTTTCAGGGGGCTCCTACGAGCAGTACTTC. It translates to CASSFSGGSYEQYF.

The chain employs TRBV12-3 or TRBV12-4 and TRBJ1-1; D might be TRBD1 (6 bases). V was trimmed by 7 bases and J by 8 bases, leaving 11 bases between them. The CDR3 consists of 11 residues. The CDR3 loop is CASTTDREAFF. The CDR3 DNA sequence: TGTGCCAGCACCACTGACAGGGAAGCTTTCTTT.